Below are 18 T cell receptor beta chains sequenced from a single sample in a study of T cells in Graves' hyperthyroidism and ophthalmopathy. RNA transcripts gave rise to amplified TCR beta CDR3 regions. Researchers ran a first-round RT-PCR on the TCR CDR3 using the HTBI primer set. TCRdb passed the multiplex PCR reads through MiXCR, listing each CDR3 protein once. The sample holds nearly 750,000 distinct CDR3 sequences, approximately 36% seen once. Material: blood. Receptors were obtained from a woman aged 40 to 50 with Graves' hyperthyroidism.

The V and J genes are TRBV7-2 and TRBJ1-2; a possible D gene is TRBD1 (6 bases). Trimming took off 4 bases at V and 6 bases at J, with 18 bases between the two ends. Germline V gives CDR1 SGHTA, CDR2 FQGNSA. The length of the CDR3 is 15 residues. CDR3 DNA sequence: TGTGCCAGCAGCTACCGGGGACAAGAAGGAGATGGCTACACCTTC. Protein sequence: CASSYRGQEGDGYTF.

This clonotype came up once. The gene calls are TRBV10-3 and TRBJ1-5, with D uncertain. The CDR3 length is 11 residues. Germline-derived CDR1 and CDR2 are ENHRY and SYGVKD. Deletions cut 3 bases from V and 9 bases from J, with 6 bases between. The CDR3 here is CAISEGGPQHF. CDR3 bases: TGTGCCATCAGTGAAGGTGGGCCCCAGCATTTT.

The CDR3 reads CASSEPRAGGTEAFF. CDR3 nucleotide sequence: TGTGCCAGCAGCGAGCCTAGGGCGGGTGGCACTGAAGCTTTCTTT. This rearrangement joins TRBV9 to TRBJ1-1; D call uncertain. The CDR3 totals 15 residues. With 3 bases removed from V and 4 bases from J, the gap between germline ends came to 16 bases. Per the germline V gene, CDR1 is SGDLS and CDR2 is YYNGEE.

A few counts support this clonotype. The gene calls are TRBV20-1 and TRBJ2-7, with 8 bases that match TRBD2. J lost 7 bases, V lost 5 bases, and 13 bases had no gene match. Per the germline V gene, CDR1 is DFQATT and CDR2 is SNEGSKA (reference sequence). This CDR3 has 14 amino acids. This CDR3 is CSAFPGLGVGEQYF. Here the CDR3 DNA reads TGCAGTGCTTTTCCGGGACTAGGGGTTGGGGAGCAGTACTTC.

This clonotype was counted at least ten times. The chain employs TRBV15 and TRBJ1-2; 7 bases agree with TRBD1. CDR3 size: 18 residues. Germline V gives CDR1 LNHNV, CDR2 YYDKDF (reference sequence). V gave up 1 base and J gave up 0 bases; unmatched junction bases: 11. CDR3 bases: TGTGCCACCAGCAGAGTGCTGGGGACAGTTACTTCTAACTATGGCTACACCTTC. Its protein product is CATSRVLGTVTSNYGYTF.

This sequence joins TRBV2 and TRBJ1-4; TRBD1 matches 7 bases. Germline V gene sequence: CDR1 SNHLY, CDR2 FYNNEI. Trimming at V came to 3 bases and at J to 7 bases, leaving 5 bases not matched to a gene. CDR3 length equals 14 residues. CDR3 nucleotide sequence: TGTGCCAGCAGTGATCTGGCAGGGGGTGAAAAACTGTTTTTT. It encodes CASSDLAGGEKLFF.

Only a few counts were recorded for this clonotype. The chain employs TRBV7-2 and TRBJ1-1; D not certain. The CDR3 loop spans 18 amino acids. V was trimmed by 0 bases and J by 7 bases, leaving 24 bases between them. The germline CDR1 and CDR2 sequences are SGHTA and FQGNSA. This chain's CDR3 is CASSLASRAVLTRNEAFF. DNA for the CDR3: TGTGCCAGCAGCTTAGCGAGTCGGGCAGTCCTAACTAGAAATGAAGCTTTCTTT.

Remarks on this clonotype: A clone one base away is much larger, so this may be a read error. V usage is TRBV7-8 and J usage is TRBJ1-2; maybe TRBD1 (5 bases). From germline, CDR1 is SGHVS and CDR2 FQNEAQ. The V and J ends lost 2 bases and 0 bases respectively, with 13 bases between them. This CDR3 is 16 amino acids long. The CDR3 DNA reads TGTGCCAGCAGCTTAAACTGGACAAGAGCTAACTATGGCTACACCTTC. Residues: CASSLNWTRANYGYTF.

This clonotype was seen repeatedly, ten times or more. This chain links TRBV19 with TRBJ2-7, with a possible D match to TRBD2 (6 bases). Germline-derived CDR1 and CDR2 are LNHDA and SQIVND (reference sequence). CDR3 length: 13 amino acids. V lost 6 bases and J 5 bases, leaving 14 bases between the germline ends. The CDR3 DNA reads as TGTGCCAGTAGCAGGAGGGTAGGAGACGAGCAGTACTTC. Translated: CASSRRVGDEQYF.

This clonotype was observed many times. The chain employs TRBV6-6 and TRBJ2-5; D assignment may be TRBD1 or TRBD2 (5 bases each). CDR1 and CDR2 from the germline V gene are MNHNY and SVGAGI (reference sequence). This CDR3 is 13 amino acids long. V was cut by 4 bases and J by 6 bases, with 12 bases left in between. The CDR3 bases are TGTGCCAGCAGTTCCCTGAGGGGACAGACCCAGTACTTC. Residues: CASSSLRGQTQYF.

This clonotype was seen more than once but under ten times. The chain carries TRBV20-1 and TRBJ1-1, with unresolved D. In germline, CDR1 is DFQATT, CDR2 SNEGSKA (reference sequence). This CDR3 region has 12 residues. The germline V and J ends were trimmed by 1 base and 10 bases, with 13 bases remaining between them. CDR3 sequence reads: CSARAPWSVAFF. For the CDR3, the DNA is TGCAGTGCTAGAGCCCCTTGGAGCGTAGCTTTCTTT.

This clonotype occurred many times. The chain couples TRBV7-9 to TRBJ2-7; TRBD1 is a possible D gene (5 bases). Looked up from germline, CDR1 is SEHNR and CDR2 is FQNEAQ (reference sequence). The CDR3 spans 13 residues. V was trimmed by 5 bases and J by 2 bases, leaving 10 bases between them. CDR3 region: CASSPDTTYEQYF. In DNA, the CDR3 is TGTGCCAGCAGCCCGGACACTACCTACGAGCAGTACTTC.

CDR3 in DNA: TGTGCCAGCAGCCTTGGTGGAACAGGGGGCAACACTGAAGCTTTCTTT. Translation gives CASSLGGTGGNTEAFF. The chain has TRBV5-4 and TRBJ1-1; 9 bases align to TRBD1. The J segment lost 2 bases and the V segment lost 4 bases, leaving 9 bases of the junction unmatched. The CDR3 contains 16 residues. Germline CDR1 is SGHNT and CDR2 is YYREEE (reference sequence).

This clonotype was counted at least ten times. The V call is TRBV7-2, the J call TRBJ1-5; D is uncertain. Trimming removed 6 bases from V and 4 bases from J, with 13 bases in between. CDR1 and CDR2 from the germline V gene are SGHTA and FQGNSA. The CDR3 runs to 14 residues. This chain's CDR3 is CASSRALSNQPQHF. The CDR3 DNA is TGTGCCAGCAGTCGGGCCCTATCAAATCAGCCCCAGCATTTT.

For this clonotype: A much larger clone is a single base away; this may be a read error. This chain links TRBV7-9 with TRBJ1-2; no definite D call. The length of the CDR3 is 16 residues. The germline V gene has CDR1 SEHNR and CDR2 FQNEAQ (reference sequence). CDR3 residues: CAGSQDRRAEAYGYTF. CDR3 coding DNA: TGTGCCGGCAGCCAAGACCGACGAGCGGAAGCCTATGGCTACACCTTC.

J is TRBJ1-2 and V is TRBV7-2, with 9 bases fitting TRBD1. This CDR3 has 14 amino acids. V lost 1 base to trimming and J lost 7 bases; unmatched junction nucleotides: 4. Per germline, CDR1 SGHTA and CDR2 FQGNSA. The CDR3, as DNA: TGTGCCAGCAGCTTAGAGGACAGGGGTCCTGGCTACACCTTC. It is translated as CASSLEDRGPGYTF. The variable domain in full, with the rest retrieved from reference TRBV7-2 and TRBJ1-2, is GAGVSQSPSNKVTEKGKDVELRCDPISGHTALYWYRQSLGQGLEFLIYFQGNSAPDKSGLPSDRFSAERTGGSVSTLTIQRTQQEDSAVYLCASSLEDRGPGYTFGSGTRLTVV.

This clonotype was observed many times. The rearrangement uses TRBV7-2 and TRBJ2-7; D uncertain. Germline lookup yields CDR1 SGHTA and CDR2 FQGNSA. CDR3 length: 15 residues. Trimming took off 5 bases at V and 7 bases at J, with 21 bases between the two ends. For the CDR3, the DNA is TGTGCCAGCAGCGTAGGATTAGGCTACCAGTGGGAGCAGTACTTC. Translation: CASSVGLGYQWEQYF. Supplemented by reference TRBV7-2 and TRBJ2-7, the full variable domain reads GAGVSQSPSNKVTEKGKDVELRCDPISGHTALYWYRQSLGQGLEFLIYFQGNSAPDKSGLPSDRFSAERTGGSVSTLTIQRTQQEDSAVYLCASSVGLGYQWEQYFGPGTRLTVT.

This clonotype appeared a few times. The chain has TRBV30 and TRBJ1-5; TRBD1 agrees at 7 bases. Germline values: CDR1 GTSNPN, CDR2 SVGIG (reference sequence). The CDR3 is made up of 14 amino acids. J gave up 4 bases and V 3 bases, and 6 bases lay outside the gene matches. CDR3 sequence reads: CAWSYGQVNQPQHF. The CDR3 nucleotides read TGTGCCTGGAGCTATGGACAGGTGAATCAGCCCCAGCATTTT.